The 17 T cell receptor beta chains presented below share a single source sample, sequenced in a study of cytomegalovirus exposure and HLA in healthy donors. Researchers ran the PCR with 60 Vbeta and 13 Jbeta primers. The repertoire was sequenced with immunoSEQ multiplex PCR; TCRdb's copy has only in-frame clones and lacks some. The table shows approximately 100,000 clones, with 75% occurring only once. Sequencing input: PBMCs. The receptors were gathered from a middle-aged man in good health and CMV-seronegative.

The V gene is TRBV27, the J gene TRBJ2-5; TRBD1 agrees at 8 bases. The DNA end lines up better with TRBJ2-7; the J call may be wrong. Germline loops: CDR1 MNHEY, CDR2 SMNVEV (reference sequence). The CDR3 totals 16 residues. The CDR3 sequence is CASSFWGQVGIYEQYF. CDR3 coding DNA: TGTGCCAGCAGTTTTTGGGGACAGGTTGGAATCTACGAGCAGTACTTC.

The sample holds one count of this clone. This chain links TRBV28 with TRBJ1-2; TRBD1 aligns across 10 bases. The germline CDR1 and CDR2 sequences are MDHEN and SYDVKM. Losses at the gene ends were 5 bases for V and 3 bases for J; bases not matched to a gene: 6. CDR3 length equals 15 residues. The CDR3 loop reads CASSQGTGVYYGYTF. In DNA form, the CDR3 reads TGTGCCAGCAGTCAAGGGACAGGGGTTTACTATGGCTACACCTTC.

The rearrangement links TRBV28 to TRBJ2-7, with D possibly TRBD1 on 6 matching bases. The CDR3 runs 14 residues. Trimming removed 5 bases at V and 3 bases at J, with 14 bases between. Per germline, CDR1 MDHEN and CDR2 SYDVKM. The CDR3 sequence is CASSPRQEYYEQYF. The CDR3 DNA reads TGTGCCAGCAGTCCAAGACAGGAATACTACGAGCAGTACTTC.

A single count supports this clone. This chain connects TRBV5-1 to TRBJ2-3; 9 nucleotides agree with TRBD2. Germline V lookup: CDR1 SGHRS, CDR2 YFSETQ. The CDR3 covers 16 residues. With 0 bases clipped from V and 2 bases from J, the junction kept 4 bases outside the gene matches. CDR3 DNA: TGCGCCAGCAGCTTGGATAGCGGGGGCGCCACAGATACGCAGTATTTT. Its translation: CASSLDSGGATDTQYF.

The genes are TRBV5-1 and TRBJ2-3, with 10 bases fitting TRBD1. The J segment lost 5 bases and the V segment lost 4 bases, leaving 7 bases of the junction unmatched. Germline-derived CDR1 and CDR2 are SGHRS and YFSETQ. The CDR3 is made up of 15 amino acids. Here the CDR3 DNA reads TGCGCCAGCAGCCCTACGGGACAGGGGATAGATACGCAGTATTTT. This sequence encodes CASSPTGQGIDTQYF. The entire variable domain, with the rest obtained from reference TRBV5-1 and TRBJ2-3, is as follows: KAGVTQTPRYLIKTRGQQVTLSCSPISGHRSVSWYQQTPGQGLQFLFEYFSETQRNKGNFPGRFSGRQFSNSRSEMNVSTLELGDSALYLCASSPTGQGIDTQYFGPGTRLTVL.

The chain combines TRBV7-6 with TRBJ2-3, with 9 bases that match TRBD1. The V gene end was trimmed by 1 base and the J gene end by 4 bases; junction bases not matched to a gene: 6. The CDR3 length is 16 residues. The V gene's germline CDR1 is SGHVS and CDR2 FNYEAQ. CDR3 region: CASSLELGQGPDTQYF. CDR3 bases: TGTGCCAGCAGCTTAGAGTTGGGACAGGGTCCAGATACGCAGTATTTT.

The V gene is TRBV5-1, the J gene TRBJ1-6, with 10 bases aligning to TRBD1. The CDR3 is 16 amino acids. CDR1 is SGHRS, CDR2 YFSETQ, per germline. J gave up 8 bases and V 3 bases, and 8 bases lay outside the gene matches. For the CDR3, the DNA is TGCGCCAGCAGCTCGACACCGGGACAGGGGTATTCACCCCTCCACTTT. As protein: CASSSTPGQGYSPLHF.

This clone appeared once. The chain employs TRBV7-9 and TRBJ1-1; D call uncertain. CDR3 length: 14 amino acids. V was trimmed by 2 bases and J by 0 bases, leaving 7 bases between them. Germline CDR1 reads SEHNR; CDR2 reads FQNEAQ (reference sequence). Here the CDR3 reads CASSLMGLNTEAFF. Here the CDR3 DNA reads TGTGCCAGCAGCTTAATGGGCTTGAACACTGAAGCTTTCTTT.

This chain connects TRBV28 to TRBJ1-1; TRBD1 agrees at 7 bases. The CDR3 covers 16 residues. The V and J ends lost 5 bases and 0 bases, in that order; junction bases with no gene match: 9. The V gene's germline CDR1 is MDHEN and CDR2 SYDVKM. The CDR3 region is CASSGGGRVLNTEAFF. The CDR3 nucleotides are TGTGCCAGCAGTGGAGGGGGCCGGGTATTGAACACTGAAGCTTTCTTT.

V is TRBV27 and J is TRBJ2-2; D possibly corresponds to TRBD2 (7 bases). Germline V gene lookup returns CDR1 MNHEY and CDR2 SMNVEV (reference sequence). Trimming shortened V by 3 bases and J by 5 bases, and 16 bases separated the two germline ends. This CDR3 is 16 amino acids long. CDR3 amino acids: CASSLGGALNTGELFF. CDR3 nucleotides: TGTGCCAGCAGTTTGGGGGGGGCCTTGAATACCGGGGAGCTGTTTTTT.

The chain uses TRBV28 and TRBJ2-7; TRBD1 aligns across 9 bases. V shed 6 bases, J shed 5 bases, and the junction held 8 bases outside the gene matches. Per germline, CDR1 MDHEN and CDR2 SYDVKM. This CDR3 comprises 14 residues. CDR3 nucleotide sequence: TGTGCCAGCAGCTTTGGGGACAGGGTTAACGAGCAGTACTTC. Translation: CASSFGDRVNEQYF.

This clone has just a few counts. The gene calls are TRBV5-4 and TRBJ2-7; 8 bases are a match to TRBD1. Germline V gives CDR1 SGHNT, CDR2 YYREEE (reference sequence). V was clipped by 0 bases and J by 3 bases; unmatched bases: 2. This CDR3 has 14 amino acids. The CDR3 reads CASSLGQGLYEQYF. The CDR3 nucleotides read TGTGCCAGCAGCTTGGGACAGGGGCTCTACGAGCAGTACTTC.

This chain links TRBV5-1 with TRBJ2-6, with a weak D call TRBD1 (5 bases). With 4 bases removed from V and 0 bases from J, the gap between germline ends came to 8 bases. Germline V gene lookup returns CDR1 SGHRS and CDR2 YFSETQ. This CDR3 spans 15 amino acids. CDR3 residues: CASSVDSSGANVLTF. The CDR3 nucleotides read TGCGCCAGCAGCGTCGACAGCTCTGGGGCCAACGTCCTGACTTTC. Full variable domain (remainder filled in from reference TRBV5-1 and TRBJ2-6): KAGVTQTPRYLIKTRGQQVTLSCSPISGHRSVSWYQQTPGQGLQFLFEYFSETQRNKGNFPGRFSGRQFSNSRSEMNVSTLELGDSALYLCASSVDSSGANVLTFGAGSRLTVL.

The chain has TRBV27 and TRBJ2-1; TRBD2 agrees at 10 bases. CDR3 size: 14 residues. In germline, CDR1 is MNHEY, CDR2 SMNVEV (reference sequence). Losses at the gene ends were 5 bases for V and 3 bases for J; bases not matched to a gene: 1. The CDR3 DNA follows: TGTGCCAGCAGTACTAGCGGGGACTACAATGAGCAGTTCTTC. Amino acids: CASSTSGDYNEQFF.

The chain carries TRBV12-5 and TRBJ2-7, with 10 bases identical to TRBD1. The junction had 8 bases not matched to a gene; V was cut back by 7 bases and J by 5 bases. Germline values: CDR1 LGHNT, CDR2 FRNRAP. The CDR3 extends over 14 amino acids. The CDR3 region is CASETGGAVDEQYF. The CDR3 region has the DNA TGTGCTAGTGAGACAGGGGGCGCGGTGGACGAGCAGTACTTC.

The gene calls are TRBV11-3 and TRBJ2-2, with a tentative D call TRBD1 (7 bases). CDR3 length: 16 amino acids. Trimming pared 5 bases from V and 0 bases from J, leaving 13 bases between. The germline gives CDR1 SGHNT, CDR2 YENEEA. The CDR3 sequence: CASSRSRGANTGELFF. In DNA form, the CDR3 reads TGTGCCAGCAGCCGATCCAGGGGGGCGAACACCGGGGAGCTGTTTTTT.

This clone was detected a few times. CDR3 region: CASAKPQWGVTEAFF. The CDR3 coding sequence is TGCGCCAGCGCCAAACCACAGTGGGGGGTCACTGAAGCTTTCTTT. V and J are TRBV5-1 and TRBJ1-1; D is perhaps TRBD1 (5 bases). The V gene's germline CDR1 is SGHRS and CDR2 YFSETQ. The V end lost 7 bases, the J end lost 4 bases, and 20 bases lay between the germline ends. This CDR3 contains 15 residues.